This TCR beta chain is from a study of radiation and T cells in renal cell carcinoma. Whole-study results and caveats: In blood, top tumor clones expanded by 2 weeks, shrinking by 4.

Between the trimmed V and J ends, which lost 7 bases and 5 bases, there was a span of 11 bases. The CDR3 spans 11 residues. From germline, CDR1 is SQVTM and CDR2 ANQGSEA. TCRdb keeps only in-frame clones here, not all; method: immunoSEQ multiplex PCR. The sample contains roughly 100,000 clones, 70% to 90% of which appear only once. Of note for this clone: Antigen unknown.

Noted time point: baseline pretreatment blood. Treatment reported: 15 Gy SBRT to primary tumor, nephrectomy 4 weeks later. This renal cell carcinoma was of the clear cell type. The input for sequencing was blood, taken from a patient whose treatment included radiotherapy and nephrectomy. The receptor was derived from a man aged 45-65 years with renal cell carcinoma. The V call is TRBV29-1, the J call TRBJ2-5; the D is unclear. The CDR3 DNA follows: TGCAGCGGATACTACCGGGAGACCCAGTACTTC. Translated: CSGYYRETQYF.